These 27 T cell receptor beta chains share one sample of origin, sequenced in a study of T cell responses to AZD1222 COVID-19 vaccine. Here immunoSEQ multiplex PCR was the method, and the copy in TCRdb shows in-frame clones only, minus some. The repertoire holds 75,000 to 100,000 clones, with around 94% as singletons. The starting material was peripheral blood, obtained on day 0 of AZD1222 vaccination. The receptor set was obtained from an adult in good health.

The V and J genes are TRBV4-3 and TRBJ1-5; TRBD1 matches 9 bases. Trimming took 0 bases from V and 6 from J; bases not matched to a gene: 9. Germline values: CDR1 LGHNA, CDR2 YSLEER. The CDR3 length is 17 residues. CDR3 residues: CASSQEWDREIFQPQHF. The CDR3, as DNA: TGCGCCAGCAGCCAAGAGTGGGACAGGGAAATTTTTCAGCCCCAGCATTTT.

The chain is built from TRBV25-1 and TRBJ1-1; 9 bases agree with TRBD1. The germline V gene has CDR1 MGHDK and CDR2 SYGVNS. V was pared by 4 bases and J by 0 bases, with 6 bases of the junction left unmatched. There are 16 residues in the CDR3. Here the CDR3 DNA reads TGTGCCAGCAGTGGGACAGGGGTTCTCATGAACACTGAAGCTTTCTTT. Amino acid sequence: CASSGTGVLMNTEAFF.

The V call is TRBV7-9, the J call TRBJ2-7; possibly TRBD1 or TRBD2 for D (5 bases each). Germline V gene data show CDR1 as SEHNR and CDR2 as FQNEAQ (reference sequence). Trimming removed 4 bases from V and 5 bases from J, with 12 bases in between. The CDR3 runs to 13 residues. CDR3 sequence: CASSYGAQDEQYF. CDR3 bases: TGTGCCAGCAGCTACGGGGCTCAGGACGAGCAGTACTTC.

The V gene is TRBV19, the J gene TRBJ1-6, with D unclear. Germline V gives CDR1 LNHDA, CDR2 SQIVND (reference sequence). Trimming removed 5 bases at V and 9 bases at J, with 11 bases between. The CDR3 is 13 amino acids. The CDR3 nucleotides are TGTGCCAGTAGTCTTCGTCCGGGTTCACCCCTCCACTTT. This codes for CASSLRPGSPLHF. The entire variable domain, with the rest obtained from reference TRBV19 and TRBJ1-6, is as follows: DGGITQSPKYLFRKEGQNVTLSCEQNLNHDAMYWYRQDPGQGLRLIYYSQIVNDFQKGDIAEGYSVSREKKESFPLTVTSAQKNPTAFYLCASSLRPGSPLHFGNGTRLTVT.

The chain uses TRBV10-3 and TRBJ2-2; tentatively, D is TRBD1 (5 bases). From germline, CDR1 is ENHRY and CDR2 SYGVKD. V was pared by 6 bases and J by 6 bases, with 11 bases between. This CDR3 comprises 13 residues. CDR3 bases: TGTGCCATCAGGGGGCAGGGTCCCGGGGAGCTGTTTTTT. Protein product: CAIRGQGPGELFF.

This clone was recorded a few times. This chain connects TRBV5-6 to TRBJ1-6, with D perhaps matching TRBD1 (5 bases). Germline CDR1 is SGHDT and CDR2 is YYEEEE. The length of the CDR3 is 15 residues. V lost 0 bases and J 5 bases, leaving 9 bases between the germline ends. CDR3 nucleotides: TGTGCCAGCAGCTTGGTGGGACGGCATAATTCACCCCTCCACTTT. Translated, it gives CASSLVGRHNSPLHF.

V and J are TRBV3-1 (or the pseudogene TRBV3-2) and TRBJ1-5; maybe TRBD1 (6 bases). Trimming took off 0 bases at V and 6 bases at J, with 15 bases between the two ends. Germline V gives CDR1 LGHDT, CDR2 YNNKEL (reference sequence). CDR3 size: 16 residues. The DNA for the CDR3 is TGTGCCAGCAGCCAAGATCCGGGGGGCCTCGGTCAGCCCCAGCATTTT. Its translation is CASSQDPGGLGQPQHF.

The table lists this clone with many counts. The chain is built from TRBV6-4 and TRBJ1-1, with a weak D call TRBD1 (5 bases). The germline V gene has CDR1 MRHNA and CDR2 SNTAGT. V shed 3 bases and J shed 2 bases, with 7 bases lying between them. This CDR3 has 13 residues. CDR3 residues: CASSEDSNTEAFF. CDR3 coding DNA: TGTGCCAGCAGTGAAGACAGTAACACTGAAGCTTTCTTT.

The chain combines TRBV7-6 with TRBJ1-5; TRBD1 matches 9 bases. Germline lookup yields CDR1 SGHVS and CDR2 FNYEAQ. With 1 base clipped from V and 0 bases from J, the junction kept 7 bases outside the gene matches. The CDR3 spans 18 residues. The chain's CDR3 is CASSLGGTGSYSNQPQHF. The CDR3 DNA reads TGTGCCAGCAGCTTAGGTGGGACAGGGTCCTATAGCAATCAGCCCCAGCATTTT.

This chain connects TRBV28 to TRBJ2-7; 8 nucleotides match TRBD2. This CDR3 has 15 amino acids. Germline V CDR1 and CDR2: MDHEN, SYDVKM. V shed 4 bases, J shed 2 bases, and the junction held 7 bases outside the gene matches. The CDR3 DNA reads TGTGCCAGCAGTTCGCCCGGGACTAGAGCCTACGAGCAGTACTTC. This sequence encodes CASSSPGTRAYEQYF.

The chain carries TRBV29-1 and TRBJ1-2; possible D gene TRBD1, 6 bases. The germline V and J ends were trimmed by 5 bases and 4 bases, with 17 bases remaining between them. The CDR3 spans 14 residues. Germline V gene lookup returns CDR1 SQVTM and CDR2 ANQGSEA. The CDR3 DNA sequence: TGCAGCGTTCTAATGGTACAGGGAATCTATGGCTACACCTTC. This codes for CSVLMVQGIYGYTF.

The CDR3 DNA sequence: TGTGCCAGCAGCCCTTCCTACGAGCAGTACTTC. Amino acid sequence: CASSPSYEQYF. The rearrangement links TRBV3-1 (or the pseudogene TRBV3-2) to TRBJ2-7; no clear D gene. Germline V CDR1 and CDR2: LGHDT, YNNKEL (reference sequence). Trimming took 4 bases from V and 1 from J, leaving 2 bases between them. The CDR3 is 11 residues long.

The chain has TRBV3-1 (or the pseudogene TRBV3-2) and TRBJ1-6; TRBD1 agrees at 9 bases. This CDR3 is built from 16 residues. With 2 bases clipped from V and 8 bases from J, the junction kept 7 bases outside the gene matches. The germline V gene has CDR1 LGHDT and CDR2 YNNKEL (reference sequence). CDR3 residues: CASSQTGTGRHSPLHF. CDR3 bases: TGTGCCAGCAGCCAAACCGGGACAGGGAGGCATTCACCCCTCCACTTT.

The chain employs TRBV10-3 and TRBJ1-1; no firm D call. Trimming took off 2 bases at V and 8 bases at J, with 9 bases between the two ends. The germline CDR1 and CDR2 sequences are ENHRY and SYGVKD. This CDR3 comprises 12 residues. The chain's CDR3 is CAISEPFDEAFF. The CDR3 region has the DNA TGTGCCATCAGTGAGCCTTTCGACGAAGCTTTCTTT.

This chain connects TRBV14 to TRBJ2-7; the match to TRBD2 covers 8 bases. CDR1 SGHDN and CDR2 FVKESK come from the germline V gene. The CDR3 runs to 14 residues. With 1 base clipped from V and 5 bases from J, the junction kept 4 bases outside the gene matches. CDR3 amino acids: CASSQVMRGDEQYF. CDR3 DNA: TGTGCCAGCAGCCAAGTGATGCGGGGGGACGAGCAGTACTTC.

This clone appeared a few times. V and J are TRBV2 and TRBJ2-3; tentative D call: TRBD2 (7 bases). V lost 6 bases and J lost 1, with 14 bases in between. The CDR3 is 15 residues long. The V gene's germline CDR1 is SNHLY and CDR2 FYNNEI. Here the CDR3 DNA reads TGTGCCAGCAGGAGGGGGGGTTTGGGCACAGATACGCAGTATTTT. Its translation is CASRRGGLGTDTQYF.

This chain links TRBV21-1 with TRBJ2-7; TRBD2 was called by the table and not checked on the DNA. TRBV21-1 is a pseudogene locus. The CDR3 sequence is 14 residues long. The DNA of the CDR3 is TGTGCCAGCCCTAGCGGGGGCCTCCTCTACGAGCAGTACTTC. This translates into CASPSGGLLYEQYF.

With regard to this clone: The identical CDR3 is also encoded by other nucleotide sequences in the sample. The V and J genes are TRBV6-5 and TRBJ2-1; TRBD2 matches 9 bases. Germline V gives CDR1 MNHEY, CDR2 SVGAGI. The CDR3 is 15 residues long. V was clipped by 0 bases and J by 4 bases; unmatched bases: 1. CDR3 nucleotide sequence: TGTGCCAGCAGTTACTCCGCGGGGGGGTACAATGAGCAGTTCTTC. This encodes CASSYSAGGYNEQFF.

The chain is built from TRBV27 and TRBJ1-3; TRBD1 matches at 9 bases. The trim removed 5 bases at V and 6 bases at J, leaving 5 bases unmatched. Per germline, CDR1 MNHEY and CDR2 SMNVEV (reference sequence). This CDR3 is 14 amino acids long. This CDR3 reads CASSNRQGENTIYF. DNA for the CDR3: TGTGCCAGCAGTAACAGACAGGGGGAAAACACCATATATTTT.

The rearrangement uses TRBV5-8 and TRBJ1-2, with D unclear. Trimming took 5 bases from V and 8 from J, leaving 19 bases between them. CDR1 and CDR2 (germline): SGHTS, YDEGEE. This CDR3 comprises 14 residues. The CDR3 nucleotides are TGTGCCAGCAGTCCTCGCGGATTTTATGGAGGCTACACCTTC. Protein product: CASSPRGFYGGYTF.

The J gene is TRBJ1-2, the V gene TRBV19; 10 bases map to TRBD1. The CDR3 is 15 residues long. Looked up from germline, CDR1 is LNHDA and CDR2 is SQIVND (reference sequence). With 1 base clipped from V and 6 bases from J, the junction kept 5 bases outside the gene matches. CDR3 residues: CASSIVDRGRDGYTF. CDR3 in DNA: TGTGCCAGTAGTATAGTTGACAGGGGGCGCGATGGCTACACCTTC.

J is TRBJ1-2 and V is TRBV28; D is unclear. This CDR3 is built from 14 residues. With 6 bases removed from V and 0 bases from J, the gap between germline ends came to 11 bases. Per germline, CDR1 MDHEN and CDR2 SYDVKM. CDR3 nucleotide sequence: TGTGCCAGCAGCCAGGCCACGACTAACTATGGCTACACCTTC. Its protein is CASSQATTNYGYTF.

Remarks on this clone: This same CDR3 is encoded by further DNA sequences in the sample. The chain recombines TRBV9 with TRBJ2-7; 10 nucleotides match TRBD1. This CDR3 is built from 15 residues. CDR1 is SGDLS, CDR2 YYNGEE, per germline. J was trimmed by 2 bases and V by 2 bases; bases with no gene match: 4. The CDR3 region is CASSVGGQGTYEQYF. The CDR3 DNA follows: TGTGCCAGCAGCGTGGGGGGACAGGGGACCTACGAGCAGTACTTC.

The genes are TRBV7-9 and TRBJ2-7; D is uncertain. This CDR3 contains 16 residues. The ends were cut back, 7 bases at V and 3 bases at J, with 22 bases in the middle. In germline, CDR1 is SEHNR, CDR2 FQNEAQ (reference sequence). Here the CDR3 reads CASTYSRTAPNYEQYF. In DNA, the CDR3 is TGTGCCAGCACCTATAGCAGGACGGCTCCGAACTACGAGCAGTACTTC.

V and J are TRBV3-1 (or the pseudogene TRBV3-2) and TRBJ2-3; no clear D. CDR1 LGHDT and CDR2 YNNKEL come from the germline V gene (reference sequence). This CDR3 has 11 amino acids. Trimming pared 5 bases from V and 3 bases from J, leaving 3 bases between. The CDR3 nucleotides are TGTGCCAGCAGCTATACAGATACGCAGTATTTT. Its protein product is CASSYTDTQYF.

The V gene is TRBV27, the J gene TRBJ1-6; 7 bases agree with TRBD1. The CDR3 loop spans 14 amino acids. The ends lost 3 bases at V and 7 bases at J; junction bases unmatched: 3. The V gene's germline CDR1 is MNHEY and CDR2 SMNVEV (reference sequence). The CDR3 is CASSFWDRNSPLHF. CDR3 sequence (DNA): TGTGCCAGCAGTTTTTGGGACAGAAATTCACCCCTCCACTTT.

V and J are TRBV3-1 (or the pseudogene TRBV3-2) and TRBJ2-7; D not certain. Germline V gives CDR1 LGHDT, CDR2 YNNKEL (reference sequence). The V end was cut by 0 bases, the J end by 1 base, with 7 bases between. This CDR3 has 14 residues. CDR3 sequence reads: CASSQDTNSYEQYF. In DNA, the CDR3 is TGTGCCAGCAGCCAAGATACAAATTCCTACGAGCAGTACTTC.